These 14 T cell receptor beta chains originate from one sample sequenced in a study of early T cells in non-severe SARS-CoV-2 infection. TCRdb itself ran the 5' RACE reads through MiXCR, one entry per CDR3 protein. The table has tens of thousands of distinct CDR3 sequences, about 11% seen once. This specimen consisted of whole blood, obtained at baseline. Receptors were obtained from an adult who was a healthcare worker with PCR-confirmed SARS-CoV-2 infection or an uninfected control (not recorded which).

This clonotype was observed many times. The chain is built from TRBV20-1 and TRBJ1-1; D remains ambiguous. This CDR3 has 13 amino acids. V lost 2 bases and J 3 bases, leaving 10 bases between the germline ends. Germline values: CDR1 DFQATT, CDR2 SNEGSKA (reference sequence). DNA of the CDR3: TGCAGTGCTAGATTTGGGTTAGACACTGAAGCTTTCTTT. As protein: CSARFGLDTEAFF.

The chain links TRBV12-3 or TRBV12-4 to TRBJ2-7; D is possibly TRBD1 (6 bases). V lost 6 bases to trimming and J lost 3 bases, with 12 bases between them. This CDR3 comprises 13 residues. CDR3 DNA sequence: TGTGCCAGCAGCCTCCTCAGGGGCTACGAGCAGTACTTC. It encodes CASSLLRGYEQYF.

This chain connects TRBV12-3 or TRBV12-4 to TRBJ2-3; 13 nucleotides align to TRBD2. The J segment lost 6 bases and the V segment lost 5 bases, leaving 8 bases of the junction unmatched. The CDR3 spans 16 residues. The CDR3 DNA sequence: TGTGCCAGCAGTAGGACTAGCGGGGGTTCAACGGATACGCAGTATTTT. Translated: CASSRTSGGSTDTQYF.

The rearrangement joins TRBV11-1 to TRBJ1-1; D is unresolved. The ends were cut back, 1 base at V and 11 bases at J, with 17 bases in the middle. The length of the CDR3 is 14 residues. Per germline, CDR1 SGHAT and CDR2 FQDESV (reference sequence). The CDR3 coding sequence is TGTGCCAGCAGCTTAGGGCGATCCGACGGGATGGCTTTCTTT. It translates to CASSLGRSDGMAFF.

This clonotype was found a few times. V usage is TRBV29-1 and J usage is TRBJ2-1; D unclear. V lost 6 bases and J 9 bases, leaving 12 bases between the germline ends. Germline V lookup: CDR1 SQVTM, CDR2 ANQGSEA. The CDR3 runs to 11 residues. The CDR3 loop reads CSVGKVLEQFF. Written as DNA, the CDR3 is TGCAGCGTAGGCAAGGTCCTTGAGCAGTTCTTC.

This chain uses TRBV15 with TRBJ2-7; the match to TRBD1 covers 7 bases. The V gene's germline CDR1 is LNHNV and CDR2 YYDKDF (reference sequence). The V segment lost 1 base and the J segment 0 bases; nucleotides outside the gene matches: 6. The CDR3 has 16 residues. In DNA form, the CDR3 reads TGTGCCACCAGCAGAGGTGACAGGGTCGGCTCCTACGAGCAGTACTTC. Amino acid sequence: CATSRGDRVGSYEQYF.

The V call is TRBV6-1, the J call TRBJ1-1; 7 nucleotides match TRBD1. The V gene end was trimmed by 6 bases and the J gene end by 1 base; junction bases not matched to a gene: 8. The CDR3 contains 15 residues. CDR1 and CDR2 (germline): MNHNS, SASEGT. This chain's CDR3 is CASRKGGDENTEAFF. CDR3 bases: TGTGCCAGCAGAAAAGGGGGCGACGAGAACACTGAAGCTTTCTTT.

This chain uses TRBV12-5 with TRBJ1-1, with D possibly being TRBD1 (5 bases). The CDR3 extends over 14 amino acids. Trimming left V 3 bases short and J 4 bases short, with 12 bases between. Germline CDR1 LGHNT, CDR2 FRNRAP. As DNA, the CDR3 is TGTGCTAGTGGTTTTTTGGGGCTGGGCACTGAAGCTTTCTTT. It specifies CASGFLGLGTEAFF.

This clonotype has just a few counts. V and J are TRBV7-6 and TRBJ2-1; a weak D match, TRBD2 (6 bases). Trimming stripped 1 base from V and 8 bases from J, with 15 bases between. CDR3 length equals 15 residues. The germline gives CDR1 SGHVS, CDR2 FNYEAQ. The DNA for the CDR3 is TGTGCCAGCAGCTTAGAGGTGACTAGTGTCCATGAGCAGTTCTTC. Amino acids: CASSLEVTSVHEQFF.

The chain is built from TRBV3-1 and TRBJ1-2, with D perhaps matching TRBD1 (6 bases). V was trimmed by 5 bases and J by 3 bases, leaving 19 bases between them. The CDR3 is 16 amino acids. Per germline, CDR1 LGHDT and CDR2 YNNKEL (reference sequence). The CDR3: CASSGIRQGTDYGYTF. The CDR3 DNA reads TGTGCCAGCAGCGGCATTCGTCAGGGGACCGACTATGGCTACACCTTC.

This clonotype occurred a few times. This sequence joins TRBV19 and TRBJ2-3; a possible D gene is TRBD2 (6 bases). Between the trimmed V and J ends, which lost 6 bases and 2 bases, there was a span of 12 bases. Germline loops: CDR1 LNHDA, CDR2 SQIVND (reference sequence). This CDR3 contains 14 residues. The CDR3 nucleotides are TGTGCCAGTAGCGATCGGGGGAACACAGATACGCAGTATTTT. It codes for CASSDRGNTDTQYF.

This clonotype was counted only a few times. The chain employs TRBV6-6 and TRBJ2-1; no firm D call. Germline V gene lookup returns CDR1 MNHNY and CDR2 SVGAGI (reference sequence). Trimming removed 2 bases at V and 7 bases at J, with 12 bases between. CDR3 length: 14 residues. The CDR3 DNA sequence: TGTGCCAGCAGTTACGGCCAGGCAATAAATGAGCAGTTCTTC. Translation: CASSYGQAINEQFF.

This clonotype was counted only a few times. The chain has TRBV18 and TRBJ2-3, with D perhaps being TRBD1 or TRBD2 (5 bases each). V lost 3 bases and J 4 bases, leaving 14 bases between the germline ends. Germline-derived CDR1 and CDR2 are KGHSH and LQKENI. The CDR3 extends over 15 amino acids. Here the CDR3 DNA reads TGTGCCAGCTCACCGGGGCCGATGGAGGCAGATACGCAGTATTTT. Translation: CASSPGPMEADTQYF. Drawing the rest from reference TRBV18 and TRBJ2-3, the complete variable domain is NAGVMQNPRHLVRRRGQEARLRCSPMKGHSHVYWYRQLPEEGLKFMVYLQKENIIDESGMPKERFSAEFPKEGPSILRIQQVVRGDSAAYFCASSPGPMEADTQYFGPGTRLTVL.

V usage is TRBV18 and J usage is TRBJ2-7; 7 nucleotides agree with TRBD1. This CDR3 has 17 residues. The germline CDR1 and CDR2 sequences are KGHSH and LQKENI. V lost 3 bases, J lost 4 bases, and 15 bases stayed unmatched. The CDR3 loop reads CASSPDYGRDRSYEQYF. As DNA, the CDR3 is TGTGCCAGCTCACCCGATTATGGCCGGGACAGATCTTACGAGCAGTACTTC.